Included here is one T cell receptor (beta chain) sequence, with context. Its antigen is not identified. The sample originates from a study of T cell clusters in autoimmune cytopenias. This CDR3 contains 12 residues. The germline V gene has CDR1 DFQATT and CDR2 SNEGSKA (reference sequence). TRB was amplified from 250 ng of peripheral blood genomic DNA per sample. Whole-study findings and limits: TRB repertoire shifts in secondary cytopenia and chronic lymphocytic leukemia mostly reflected lymphoma, not autoimmunity. The T cell clusters came from computational analysis alone and lack functional validation. Primary autoimmune cytopenia patients seemingly lacked the physiological T cell clusters found in healthy donors.

TRB rearrangements were amplified by touch-down multiplex PCR with mixed TRB-A/B primers. TCRdb reprocessed the multiplex PCR reads; each CDR3 protein has one entry and no DNA is given. The ten most abundant clones cover 9.5% to 14% of a sample with a few thousand distinct CDR3 sequences. The clonotype was recovered from a human donor with an autoimmune cytopenia or autoimmune hepatitis (not recorded which). Sample: peripheral blood. V and J are TRBV20-1 and TRBJ2-7; TCRdb's D call of TRBD1 is untestable without DNA. This chain's CDR3 is CSAPRTGYEQYF.